This TCR beta chain was documented in a study of cytomegalovirus exposure and HLA in healthy donors. Germline CDR1 is SGDLS and CDR2 is YYNGEE. This CDR3 has 13 amino acids. V gave up 4 bases and J gave up 0 bases, with 5 bases separating them. Notes on this clone: What it binds is not known.

A multiplex PCR was run with 60 Vbeta primers and 13 Jbeta primers. Data came from immunoSEQ multiplex PCR; TCRdb stores just in-frame clones and leaves some out. The sample has around 75,000 clones, 75% to 85% seen once. Whole-study findings and limits: Investigators reported 150 to 200 TCR beta chains as tied to cytomegalovirus. The number of N-insertions in an Asian-associated ancestry cluster was reportedly below the roughly 670-donor mean in a later analysis. As a later analysis revealed, most CMV-associated TCR beta chains appeared HLA-restricted.

The sample comprised PBMCs. The chain combines TRBV9 with TRBJ2-1, with D unclear. The TCR sequence derives from a man aged 35 to 55 in good health and CMV-seronegative. For the CDR3, the DNA is TGTGCCAGCAGCCCCTACTCCTACAATGAGCAGTTCTTC. This translates into CASSPYSYNEQFF.